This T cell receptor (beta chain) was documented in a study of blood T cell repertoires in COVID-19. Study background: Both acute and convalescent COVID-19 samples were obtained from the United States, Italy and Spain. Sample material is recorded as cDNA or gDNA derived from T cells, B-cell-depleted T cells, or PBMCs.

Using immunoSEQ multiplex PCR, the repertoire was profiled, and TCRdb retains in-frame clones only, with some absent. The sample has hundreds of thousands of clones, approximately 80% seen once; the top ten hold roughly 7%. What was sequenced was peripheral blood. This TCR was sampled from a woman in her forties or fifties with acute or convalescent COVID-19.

The CDR3 nucleotides are TGTGCCAGCAGTTTAATTCCCGGACAGGGTGCAGATACGCAGTATTTT. Translation: CASSLIPGQGADTQYF. The chain recombines TRBV28 with TRBJ2-3, with 8 positions matching TRBD1. CDR1 and CDR2 (germline): MDHEN, SYDVKM. The CDR3 is 16 residues long. V was pared by 2 bases and J by 4 bases, with 8 bases of the junction left unmatched.